Below are 13 T cell receptor beta chains sequenced from a single sample in a study of response to subunit inactivated influenza vaccine (dated by TCRdb to the late 2010s). The library was generated by RT-PCR. For sequencing, an Illumina HiSeq 2500 was employed. Using fastp trimming at Q25 and MiXCR clonotype assembly, TCRdb reanalyzed the public sequencing data and kept in-frame beta chains. Each entry merges the rows of one CDR3 protein and shows their most common DNA and genes. The table for this sample lists about 500,000 distinct CDR3 sequences; 16% of them were counted only once. Less than 4% of the sample belongs to the ten largest clones. This specimen was CD4+ T cells sorted from PBMCs, taken roughly 24 months after vaccination. The source of these receptors is a man between 50 and 75 years old who received an inactivated influenza vaccine. Donor details come from another sample of the same person, matched by shared clones.

V usage is TRBV5-1 and J usage is TRBJ1-4, with D maybe TRBD1 (5 bases). V lost 4 bases and J lost 7, with 11 bases in between. CDR3 length equals 13 residues. The germline V gene has CDR1 SGHRS and CDR2 YFSETQ. The CDR3 nucleotides read TGCGCCAGCAGCCTCTCCGGGGGTGAAAAACTGTTTTTT. It is translated as CASSLSGGEKLFF.

The chain carries TRBV6-2 or TRBV6-3 and TRBJ2-1; 16 nucleotides match TRBD2. This CDR3 is built from 18 residues. The germline V gene has CDR1 MNHEY and CDR2 SVGEGT. The ends lost 2 bases at V and 7 bases at J; junction bases unmatched: 8. The CDR3 coding sequence is TGTGCCAGCAGTTACCCAGGGACTAGCGGGGGGGTGAGAAATGAGCAGTTCTTC. It translates to CASSYPGTSGGVRNEQFF.

The gene calls are TRBV5-6 and TRBJ2-7; 7 bases line up with TRBD1. V lost 4 bases and J lost 2; bases outside the gene matches: 3. The CDR3 has 13 amino acids. Germline V gene lookup returns CDR1 SGHDT and CDR2 YYEEEE. This CDR3 reads CASSEGQTYEQYF. The CDR3 nucleotides are TGTGCCAGCAGCGAGGGACAGACCTACGAGCAGTACTTC.

V gene TRBV5-1 combines with J gene TRBJ2-1; D not resolved. The germline V and J ends were trimmed by 4 bases and 1 base, with 21 bases remaining between them. The CDR3 runs 18 residues. The germline V gene has CDR1 SGHRS and CDR2 YFSETQ. CDR3 residues: CASSQLRWLALSYNEQFF. The CDR3 nucleotides are TGCGCCAGCAGCCAGCTTAGATGGTTGGCGTTATCCTACAATGAGCAGTTCTTC.

The chain is built from TRBV29-1 and TRBJ1-1; the D is unclear. CDR3 length: 13 amino acids. Germline V gene data show CDR1 as SQVTM and CDR2 as ANQGSEA. Trimming removed 6 bases at V and 0 bases at J, with 11 bases between. CDR3 protein: CSVALQMNTEAFF. The DNA of the CDR3 is TGCAGCGTCGCACTCCAAATGAACACTGAAGCTTTCTTT.

The chain links TRBV7-2 to TRBJ2-2, with D perhaps matching TRBD2 (6 bases). V was shortened by 0 bases and J by 10 bases, with 15 bases between the two germline ends. The germline gives CDR1 SGHTA, CDR2 FQGNSA. This CDR3 contains 15 residues. CDR3 coding DNA: TGTGCCAGCAGCTTAGCTTCTAGCGCGACCTCGGAGCTGTTTTTT. This codes for CASSLASSATSELFF.

The J gene is TRBJ2-2, the V gene TRBV6-2 or TRBV6-3; 8 bases are shared with TRBD2. The junction had 13 bases not matched to a gene; V was cut back by 5 bases and J by 5 bases. This CDR3 contains 17 residues. Looked up from germline, CDR1 is MNHEY and CDR2 is SVGEGT. Here the CDR3 DNA reads TGTGCCAGCAGTCCCCTAAGGAGCGGGGGCTATACCGGGGAGCTGTTTTTT. Protein sequence: CASSPLRSGGYTGELFF.

This clonotype was seen more than once but under ten times. This chain links TRBV29-1 with TRBJ2-1; D not certain. Germline CDR1 SQVTM, CDR2 ANQGSEA. Trimming pared 8 bases from V and 0 bases from J, leaving 20 bases between. This CDR3 spans 16 amino acids. CDR3 sequence reads: CSINERVPHSYNEQFF. CDR3 coding DNA: TGCAGCATCAATGAAAGGGTCCCCCACTCCTACAATGAGCAGTTCTTC.

This clonotype was counted at least ten times. The chain couples TRBV12-3 or TRBV12-4 to TRBJ2-2, with D uncertain. This CDR3 comprises 15 residues. Deletions cut 0 bases from V and 2 bases from J, with 7 bases between. Here the CDR3 reads CASSLARRNTGELFF. The CDR3 nucleotides are TGTGCCAGCAGTTTAGCGCGGCGAAACACCGGGGAGCTGTTTTTT.

The chain combines TRBV5-1 with TRBJ1-5; possibly TRBD1 for D (5 bases). Per germline, CDR1 SGHRS and CDR2 YFSETQ. Trimming shortened V by 1 base and J by 3 bases, and 8 bases separated the two germline ends. The length of the CDR3 is 14 residues. This chain's CDR3 is CASSLQGLNQPQHF. In DNA, the CDR3 is TGCGCCAGCAGCTTGCAGGGACTCAATCAGCCCCAGCATTTT. The whole variable domain, remainder taken from reference TRBV5-1 and TRBJ1-5, is KAGVTQTPRYLIKTRGQQVTLSCSPISGHRSVSWYQQTPGQGLQFLFEYFSETQRNKGNFPGRFSGRQFSNSRSEMNVSTLELGDSALYLCASSLQGLNQPQHFGDGTRLSIL.

The table lists this clonotype with many counts. This sequence joins TRBV28 and TRBJ1-2; no clear D gene. In germline, CDR1 is MDHEN, CDR2 SYDVKM. Trimming left V 1 base short and J 4 bases short, with 7 bases between. The CDR3 is 13 residues long. The CDR3 reads CASSLSRIYGYTF. The CDR3, as DNA: TGTGCCAGCAGTTTATCACGGATCTATGGCTACACCTTC.

This clonotype was seen at least ten times. The V gene is TRBV3-1, the J gene TRBJ2-2; 7 bases are a match to TRBD1. The CDR3 loop spans 14 amino acids. V lost 4 bases and J lost 6; bases outside the gene matches: 5. The V gene's germline CDR1 is LGHDT and CDR2 YNNKEL (reference sequence). The CDR3 here is CASSPTGNAGELFF. The CDR3 nucleotides read TGTGCCAGCAGCCCGACAGGGAATGCCGGGGAGCTGTTTTTT.

The rearrangement joins TRBV20-1 to TRBJ2-7, with 8 bases identical to TRBD2. Trimming removed 0 bases from V and 5 bases from J; junction bases left unmatched: 12. This CDR3 is 16 amino acids long. CDR1 is DFQATT and CDR2 is SNEGSKA in the germline V gene (reference sequence). The CDR3 loop reads CSARDPQAGVFHEQYF. The DNA for the CDR3 is TGCAGTGCTAGAGACCCCCAAGCGGGAGTTTTCCACGAGCAGTACTTC.